The 14 T cell receptor beta chains reported below all come from one sample, sequenced in a study of blood T cell repertoires in COVID-19. Generated by immunoSEQ multiplex PCR, the TCRdb table keeps only in-frame clones and is missing some. The repertoire holds about 270,000 clones, with around 91% as singletons. Sequenced material: PBMCs or T cells enriched from blood (not recorded which). The receptors stem from a woman between 18 and 29 years old who had recovered from COVID-19.

The rearrangement uses TRBV4-1 and TRBJ2-4; TRBD1 is a possible D gene (5 bases). The CDR3 length is 17 residues. V lost 0 bases to trimming and J lost 1 base, with 13 bases between them. CDR1 and CDR2 (germline): MGHRA, YSYEKL. Written as DNA, the CDR3 is TGCGCCAGCAGCCAAGATTCCTCAGGGCGGGCCAAAAACATTCAGTACTTC. This gives the protein CASSQDSSGRAKNIQYF.

The chain employs TRBV7-9 and TRBJ2-7, with TRBD1 matching 8 bases. The CDR3 consists of 14 residues. Germline V lookup: CDR1 SEHNR, CDR2 FQNEAQ (reference sequence). V lost 1 base to trimming and J lost 3 bases; unmatched junction nucleotides: 2. The CDR3 protein is CASSLGGQDYEQYF. The CDR3 nucleotides are TGTGCCAGCAGCTTAGGGGGACAGGACTACGAGCAGTACTTC.

CDR3 sequence (DNA): TGTGCCAGCGGGGTGGACAGGGGGCTTTGGGAGACCCAGTACTTC. Amino acids: CASGVDRGLWETQYF. This rearrangement joins TRBV28 to TRBJ2-5; 11 positions agree with TRBD1. V dropped 8 bases and J dropped 5; count of bases not matched to a gene: 10. Looked up from germline, CDR1 is MDHEN and CDR2 is SYDVKM. The CDR3 covers 15 residues.

V and J are TRBV7-8 and TRBJ1-1; 7 bases match TRBD1. The ends lost 5 bases at V and 1 base at J; junction bases unmatched: 13. CDR1 is SGHVS and CDR2 is FQNEAQ in the germline V gene. This CDR3 has 17 residues. CDR3 nucleotides: TGTGCCAGCAGCATATACCCTGGACAGGCCAAGAACACTGAAGCTTTCTTT. This codes for CASSIYPGQAKNTEAFF.

This rearrangement joins TRBV6-5 to TRBJ1-2; TRBD1 matches 7 bases. The CDR3 totals 14 residues. Germline-derived CDR1 and CDR2 are MNHEY and SVGAGI. V lost 7 bases and J lost 7; bases outside the gene matches: 12. Written as DNA, the CDR3 is TGTGCCAGCACCTTGGGGGCAGGGGGGCCTGGCTACACCTTC. Its translation is CASTLGAGGPGYTF.

This clone was seen more than once but under ten times. V usage is TRBV5-6 and J usage is TRBJ2-3; TRBD2 matches 10 bases. The V gene's germline CDR1 is SGHDT and CDR2 YYEEEE. After removal of 0 bases from V and 0 bases from J, the junction contained 10 bases not matched to a gene. This CDR3 is built from 19 residues. CDR3 DNA sequence: TGTGCCAGCAGCTTGGATTCACTAGCGGGGTTCTCGAGCACAGATACGCAGTATTTT. Amino acid sequence: CASSLDSLAGFSSTDTQYF.

The V gene is TRBV3-1 (or the pseudogene TRBV3-2), the J gene TRBJ2-3, with TRBD2 matching over 15 bases. The V gene's germline CDR1 is LGHDT and CDR2 YNNKEL (reference sequence). With 4 bases clipped from V and 4 bases from J, the junction kept 6 bases outside the gene matches. There are 17 residues in the CDR3. This CDR3 reads CASSLPGLAGGSDTQYF. CDR3 sequence (DNA): TGTGCCAGCAGCCTCCCGGGACTAGCGGGGGGTTCAGATACGCAGTATTTT.

This chain uses TRBV5-1 with TRBJ2-7; TRBD1 matches at 8 bases. This CDR3 spans 13 amino acids. CDR1 SGHRS and CDR2 YFSETQ come from the germline V gene. With 3 bases clipped from V and 1 base from J, the junction kept 0 bases outside the gene matches. The CDR3 is CASSWDRSYEQYF. CDR3 nucleotides: TGCGCCAGCAGCTGGGACAGGTCCTACGAGCAGTACTTC.

The V call is TRBV6-5, the J call TRBJ1-6, with D perhaps TRBD1 (6 bases). V lost 1 base and J lost 9, with 13 bases in between. In germline, CDR1 is MNHEY, CDR2 SVGAGI. The CDR3 is 15 residues long. The CDR3 DNA follows: TGTGCCAGCAGTTACTGGCGGCAGGGGCCTTCACCCCTCCACTTT. Its protein product is CASSYWRQGPSPLHF.

The DNA of the CDR3 is TGTGCCAGCAGTGAAGGAGCGGGGGGCCTCGAGACCCAGTACTTC. It translates to CASSEGAGGLETQYF. The chain has TRBV2 and TRBJ2-5; 9 bases match TRBD2. From germline, CDR1 is SNHLY and CDR2 FYNNEI. CDR3 size: 15 residues. Germline trimming cut 1 base from V and 5 bases from J; bases unmatched to any gene: 5.

The J gene is TRBJ1-2, the V gene TRBV11-2, with no clear D. This CDR3 spans 15 amino acids. The V gene lost 3 bases and the J gene lost 2 bases, with 13 bases spanning the gap. The germline V gene has CDR1 SGHAT and CDR2 FQNNGV. DNA of the CDR3: TGTGCCAGCAGCTTGGGGAACTCGGGAAACTATGGCTACACCTTC. It codes for CASSLGNSGNYGYTF.

The V gene is TRBV12-5, the J gene TRBJ1-5; D call uncertain. V dropped 0 bases and J dropped 0 bases, with 9 bases sitting between them. The CDR3 runs 16 residues. From germline, CDR1 is LGHNT and CDR2 FRNRAP. The CDR3 here is CASGLVLGPSNQPQHF. The CDR3 DNA follows: TGTGCTAGTGGTTTGGTACTAGGACCTAGCAATCAGCCCCAGCATTTT.

The rearrangement uses TRBV10-1 and TRBJ2-6, with D unclear. V lost 2 bases and J 3 bases, leaving 8 bases between the germline ends. The germline CDR1 and CDR2 sequences are WNHNN and SYGVQD (reference sequence). The length of the CDR3 is 15 residues. CDR3 sequence: CASSEGPVGANVLTF. DNA for the CDR3: TGCGCCAGCAGTGAGGGGCCAGTTGGGGCCAACGTCCTGACTTTC.

This chain links TRBV5-1 with TRBJ1-1; 7 bases are shared with TRBD1. Germline-derived CDR1 and CDR2 are SGHRS and YFSETQ. V was clipped by 2 bases and J by 2 bases; unmatched bases: 3. The CDR3 has 14 amino acids. The CDR3 nucleotides read TGCGCCAGCAGCTTCCGGGACAGTAACACTGAAGCTTTCTTT. Protein sequence: CASSFRDSNTEAFF.